The clone carrying this T cell receptor beta chain was seen a few times. These data are taken from a study of early T cells in non-severe SARS-CoV-2 infection. Study-wide background: Chains were unpaired, as sequencing was done on bulk RNA from unsorted whole blood.

Each CDR3 protein is one row after TCRdb ran MiXCR on the 5' RACE reads. The sample shows roughly 100,000 distinct CDR3 sequences, 13% of them seen only once. This CDR3 is 14 amino acids long. Per the germline V gene, CDR1 is MDHEN and CDR2 is SYDVKM. Trimming left V 7 bases short and J 5 bases short, with 15 bases between. This chain joins TRBV28 and TRBJ2-1, with a possible D match to TRBD1 (5 bases). The sequenced sample was whole blood. The origin of this receptor is an adult who was a healthcare worker with PCR-confirmed SARS-CoV-2 infection or an uninfected control (not recorded which). The CDR3 here is CASMIAGYDNEQFF. The CDR3 DNA reads as TGTGCCAGCATGATTGCAGGGTACGACAATGAGCAGTTCTTC.